What follows describes a single TCR beta chain. Its antigen is unknown. The data are from a study of T cell repertoires in ileal Crohn's disease. TCRB immunosequencing input was about 520 nanograms of biopsy DNA per sample. Profiled with immunoSEQ multiplex PCR; TCRdb holds only in-frame clones, not every one. Of approximately 15,000 clones listed, under 80% are singletons. The V end lost 2 bases, the J end lost 1 base, and 8 bases lay between the germline ends. This CDR3 is 14 amino acids long. Germline V gene sequence: CDR1 KGHSH, CDR2 LQKENI. Broader study findings: Clonal expansions were more frequent in active smokers than non-smokers at surgery. All patients with clonality above 26.8% had endoscopic recurrence.

The sample taken for sequencing was ileal tissue. This receptor was identified in an adult with Crohn's disease. V is TRBV18 and J is TRBJ2-5; possibly TRBD2 for D (5 bases). The CDR3 nucleotides are TGTGCCAGCTCACCAACGCGGGCCCAAGAGACCCAGTACTTC. This gives the protein CASSPTRAQETQYF.